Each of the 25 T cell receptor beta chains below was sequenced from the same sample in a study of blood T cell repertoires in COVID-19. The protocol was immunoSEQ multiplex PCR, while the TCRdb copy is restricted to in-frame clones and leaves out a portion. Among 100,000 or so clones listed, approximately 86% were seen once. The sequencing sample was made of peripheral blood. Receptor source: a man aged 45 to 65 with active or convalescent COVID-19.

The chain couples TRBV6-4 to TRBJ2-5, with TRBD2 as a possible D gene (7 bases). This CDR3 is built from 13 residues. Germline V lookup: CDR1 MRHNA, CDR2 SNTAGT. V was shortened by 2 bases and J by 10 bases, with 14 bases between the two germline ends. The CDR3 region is CASSDQEGGIQYF. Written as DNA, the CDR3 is TGTGCCAGCAGTGACCAAGAGGGGGGGATCCAGTACTTC.

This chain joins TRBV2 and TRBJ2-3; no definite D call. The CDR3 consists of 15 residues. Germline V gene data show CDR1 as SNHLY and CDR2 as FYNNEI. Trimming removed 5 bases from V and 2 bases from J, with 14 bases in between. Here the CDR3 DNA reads TGTGCCAGCAGTTGGAGACCCCCAACCACAGATACGCAGTATTTT. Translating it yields CASSWRPPTTDTQYF.

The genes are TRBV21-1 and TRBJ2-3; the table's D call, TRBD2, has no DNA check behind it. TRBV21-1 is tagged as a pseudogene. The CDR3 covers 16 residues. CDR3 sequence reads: CASDPGLAGGKDTQYF. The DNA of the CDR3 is TGTGCCAGCGATCCGGGACTAGCGGGAGGTAAAGATACGCAGTATTTT.

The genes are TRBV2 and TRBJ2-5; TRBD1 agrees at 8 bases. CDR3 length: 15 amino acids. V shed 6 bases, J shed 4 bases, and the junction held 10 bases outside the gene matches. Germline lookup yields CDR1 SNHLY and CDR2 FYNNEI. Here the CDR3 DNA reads TGTGCCAGCAGACAGGACAGGGAGGCAGGAGAGACCCAGTACTTC. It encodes CASRQDREAGETQYF.

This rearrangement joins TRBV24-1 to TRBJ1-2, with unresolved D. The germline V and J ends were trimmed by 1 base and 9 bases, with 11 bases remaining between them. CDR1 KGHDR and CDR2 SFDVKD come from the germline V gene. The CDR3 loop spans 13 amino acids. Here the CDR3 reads CATSDFTALSYTF. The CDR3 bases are TGTGCCACCAGTGATTTTACAGCCTTGAGCTACACCTTC.

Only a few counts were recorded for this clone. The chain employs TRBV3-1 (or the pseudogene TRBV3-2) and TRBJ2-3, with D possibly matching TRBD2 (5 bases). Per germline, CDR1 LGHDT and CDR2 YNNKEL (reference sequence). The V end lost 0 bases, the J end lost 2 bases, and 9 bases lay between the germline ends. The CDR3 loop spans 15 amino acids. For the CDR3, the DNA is TGTGCCAGCAGCCAAGACAGCGGACCCACAGATACGCAGTATTTT. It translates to CASSQDSGPTDTQYF.

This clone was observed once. The CDR3 bases are TGTGCCACCAGTGAAGTCAGGGAGGTCTCTGAAGCTTTCTTT. Encoded protein: CATSEVREVSEAFF. J is TRBJ1-1 and V is TRBV24-1; D possibly corresponds to TRBD1 (5 bases). The length of the CDR3 is 14 residues. V lost 4 bases and J lost 6, with 14 bases in between. Germline V gene sequence: CDR1 KGHDR, CDR2 SFDVKD.

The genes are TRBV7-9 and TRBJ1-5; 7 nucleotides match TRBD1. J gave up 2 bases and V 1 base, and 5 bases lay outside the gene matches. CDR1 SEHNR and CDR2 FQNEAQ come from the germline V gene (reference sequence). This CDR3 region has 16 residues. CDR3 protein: CASSLGGGQGNQPQHF. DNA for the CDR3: TGTGCCAGCAGCTTAGGTGGCGGACAGGGCAATCAGCCCCAGCATTTT. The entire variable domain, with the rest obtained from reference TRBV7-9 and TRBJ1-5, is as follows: DTGVSQNPRHKITKRGQNVTFRCDPISEHNRLYWYRQTLGQGPEFLTYFQNEAQLEKSRLLSDRFSAERPKGSFSTLEIQRTEQGDSAMYLCASSLGGGQGNQPQHFGDGTRLSIL.

The CDR3 DNA follows: TGTGCCAGCAGTGACCCGCGCGGACAGGGGAATCAGCCCCAGCATTTT. It codes for CASSDPRGQGNQPQHF. The chain combines TRBV6-1 with TRBJ1-5; TRBD1 agrees at 9 bases. The junction had 7 bases not matched to a gene; V was cut back by 3 bases and J by 4 bases. The CDR3 length is 16 residues. Germline loops: CDR1 MNHNS, CDR2 SASEGT.

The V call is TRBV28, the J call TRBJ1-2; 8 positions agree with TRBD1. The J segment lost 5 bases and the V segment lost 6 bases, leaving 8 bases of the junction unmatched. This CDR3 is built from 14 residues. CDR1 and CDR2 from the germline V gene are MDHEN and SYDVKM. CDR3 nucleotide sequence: TGTGCCAGCAGAACAGGGGGAAGATTATATGGCTACACCTTC. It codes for CASRTGGRLYGYTF.

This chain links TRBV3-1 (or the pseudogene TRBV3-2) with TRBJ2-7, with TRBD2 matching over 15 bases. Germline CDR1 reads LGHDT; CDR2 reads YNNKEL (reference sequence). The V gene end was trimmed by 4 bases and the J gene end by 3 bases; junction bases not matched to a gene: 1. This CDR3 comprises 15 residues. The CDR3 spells CASSRGLAGGYEQYF. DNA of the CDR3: TGTGCCAGCAGCCGGGGACTAGCGGGAGGCTACGAGCAGTACTTC.

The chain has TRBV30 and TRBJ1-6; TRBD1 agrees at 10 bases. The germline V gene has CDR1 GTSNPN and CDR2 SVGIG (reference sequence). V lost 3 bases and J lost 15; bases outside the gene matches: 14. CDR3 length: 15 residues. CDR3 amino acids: CAWRTTGTGAGRLHF. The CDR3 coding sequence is TGTGCCTGGAGAACCACCGGGACAGGGGCGGGACGCCTCCACTTT.

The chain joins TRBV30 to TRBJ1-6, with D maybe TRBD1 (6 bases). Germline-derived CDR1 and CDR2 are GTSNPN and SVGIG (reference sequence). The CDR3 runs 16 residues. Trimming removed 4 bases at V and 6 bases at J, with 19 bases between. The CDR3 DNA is TGTGCCTGGATCCACCAGGGGAGAAGGGGTAATTCACCCCTCCACTTT. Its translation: CAWIHQGRRGNSPLHF.

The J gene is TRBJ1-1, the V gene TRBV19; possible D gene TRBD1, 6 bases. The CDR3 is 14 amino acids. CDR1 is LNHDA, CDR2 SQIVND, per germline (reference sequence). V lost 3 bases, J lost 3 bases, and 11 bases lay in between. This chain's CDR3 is CASSIGRGDTEAFF. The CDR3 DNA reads TGTGCCAGTAGTATCGGGAGGGGGGACACTGAAGCTTTCTTT.

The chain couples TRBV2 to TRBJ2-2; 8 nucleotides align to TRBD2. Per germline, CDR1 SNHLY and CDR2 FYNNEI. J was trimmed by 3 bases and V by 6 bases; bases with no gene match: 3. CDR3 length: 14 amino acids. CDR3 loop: CASREREHTGELFF. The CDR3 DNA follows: TGTGCCAGCAGAGAGCGGGAGCACACCGGGGAGCTGTTTTTT.

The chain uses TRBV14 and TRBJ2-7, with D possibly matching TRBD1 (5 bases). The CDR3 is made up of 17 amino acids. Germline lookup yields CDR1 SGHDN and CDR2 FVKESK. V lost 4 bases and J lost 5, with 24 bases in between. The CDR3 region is CASSPRRKTAPIHEQYF. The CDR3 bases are TGTGCCAGCAGCCCGAGGCGAAAGACAGCCCCAATCCACGAGCAGTACTTC.

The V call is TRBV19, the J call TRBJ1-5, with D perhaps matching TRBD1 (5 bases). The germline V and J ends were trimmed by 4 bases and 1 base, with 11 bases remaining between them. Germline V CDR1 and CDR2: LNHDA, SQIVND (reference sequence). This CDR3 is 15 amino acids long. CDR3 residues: CASSRGDPSNQPQHF. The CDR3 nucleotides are TGTGCCAGTAGTAGGGGGGACCCGAGCAATCAGCCCCAGCATTTT.

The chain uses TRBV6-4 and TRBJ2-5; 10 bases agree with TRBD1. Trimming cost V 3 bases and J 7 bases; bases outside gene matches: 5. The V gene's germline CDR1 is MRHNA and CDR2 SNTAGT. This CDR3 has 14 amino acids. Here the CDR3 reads CASSETGGRGTQYF. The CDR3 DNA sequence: TGTGCCAGCAGTGAGACAGGGGGCCGGGGGACCCAGTACTTC.

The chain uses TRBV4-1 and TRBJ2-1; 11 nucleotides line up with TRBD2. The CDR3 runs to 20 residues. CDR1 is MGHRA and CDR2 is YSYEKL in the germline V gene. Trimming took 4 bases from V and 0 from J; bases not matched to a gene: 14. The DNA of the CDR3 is TGCGCCAGCAGCCTAATCCCGGGACTAGCGGCTTCGAGCTCCTACAATGAGCAGTTCTTC. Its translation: CASSLIPGLAASSSYNEQFF.

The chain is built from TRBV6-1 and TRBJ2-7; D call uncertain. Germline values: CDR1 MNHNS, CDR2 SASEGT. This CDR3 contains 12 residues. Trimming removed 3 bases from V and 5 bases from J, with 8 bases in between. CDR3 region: CASSDLGHEQYF. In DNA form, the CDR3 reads TGTGCCAGCAGTGATTTGGGCCACGAGCAGTACTTC.

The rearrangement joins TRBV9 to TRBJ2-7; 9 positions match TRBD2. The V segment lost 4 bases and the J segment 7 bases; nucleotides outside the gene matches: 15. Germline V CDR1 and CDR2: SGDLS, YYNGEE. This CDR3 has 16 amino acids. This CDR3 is CASSPQLAGAVYEQYF. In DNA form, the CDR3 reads TGTGCCAGCAGCCCACAATTAGCGGGAGCAGTGTATGAGCAGTACTTC. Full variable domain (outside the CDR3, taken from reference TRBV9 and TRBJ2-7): DSGVTQTPKHLITATGQRVTLRCSPRSGDLSVYWYQQSLDQGLQFLIQYYNGEERAKGNILERFSAQQFPDLHSELNLSSLELGDSALYFCASSPQLAGAVYEQYFGPGTRLTVT.

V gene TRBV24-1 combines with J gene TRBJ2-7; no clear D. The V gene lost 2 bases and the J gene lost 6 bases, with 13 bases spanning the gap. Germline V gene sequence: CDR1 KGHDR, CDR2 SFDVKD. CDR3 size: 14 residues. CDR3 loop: CATSDSTRVGEQYF. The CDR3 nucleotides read TGTGCCACCAGTGATTCGACCCGGGTAGGCGAGCAGTACTTC.

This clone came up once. The CDR3 nucleotides read TGTGCCAGCTCACCAGGGACAGGCCCTAATCAGGCCAATCAGCCCCAGCATTTT. Protein sequence: CASSPGTGPNQANQPQHF. The gene calls are TRBV18 and TRBJ1-5; 8 nucleotides align to TRBD1. Germline trimming cut 2 bases from V and 3 bases from J; bases unmatched to any gene: 12. From germline, CDR1 is KGHSH and CDR2 LQKENI. The CDR3 spans 18 residues.

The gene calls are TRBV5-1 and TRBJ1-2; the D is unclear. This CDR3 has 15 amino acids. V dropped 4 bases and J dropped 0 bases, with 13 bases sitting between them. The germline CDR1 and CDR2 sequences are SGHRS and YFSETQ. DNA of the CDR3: TGCGCCAGCAGCGAATACAGCGGAGCTAACTATGGCTACACCTTC. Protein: CASSEYSGANYGYTF.

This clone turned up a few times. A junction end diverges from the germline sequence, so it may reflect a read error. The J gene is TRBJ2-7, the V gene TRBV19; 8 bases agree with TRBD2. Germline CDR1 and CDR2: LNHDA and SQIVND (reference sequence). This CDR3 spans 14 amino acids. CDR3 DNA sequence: TGTGCCAGCAGTAGGGGACTAGGACTCTACGAGCAGTACTTC. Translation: CASSRGLGLYEQYF.